These 30 T cell receptor beta chains were sequenced from one sample in a study of cytomegalovirus exposure and HLA in healthy donors (dated 2017 in TCRdb). Libraries were constructed by the immunoSEQ multiplex PCR assay. The multiplex PCR relied on a mix of 60 forward primers for TCR Vbeta segments and 13 reverse primers for TCR Jbeta segments. Here the immuneACCESS table is served through TCRdb, limited to in-frame sequences with V and J called. Missing clones are a known gap in these copies; in checked studies unresolved V genes cover under half, and the rest lacks a known reason. The sample table holds 150,000 to 200,000 clones, of which roughly 85% were seen once. 8.5% of the sample lies in the top ten. Material: PBMCs. These receptor sequences come from a male donor in good health and CMV-seropositive.

This clone was recorded many times. The genes are TRBV5-4 and TRBJ1-2; TRBD1 aligns across 10 bases. Per germline, CDR1 SGHNT and CDR2 YYREEE (reference sequence). This CDR3 region has 13 residues. The trim removed 4 bases at V and 6 bases at J, leaving 3 bases unmatched. The CDR3 region is CASSPGQGNGYTF. CDR3 DNA sequence: TGTGCCAGCAGCCCGGGACAGGGGAATGGCTACACCTTC.

CDR3 region: CASSLFAGNEQFF. The CDR3 coding sequence is TGTGCCAGCAGCTTATTTGCGGGAAATGAGCAGTTCTTC. The chain uses TRBV7-2 and TRBJ2-1; D is perhaps TRBD2 (6 bases). This CDR3 contains 13 residues. The germline V and J ends were trimmed by 2 bases and 7 bases, with 9 bases remaining between them. Germline V gives CDR1 SGHTA, CDR2 FQGNSA.

The DNA of the CDR3 is TGTGCCAGCAGCTTGGCGGTCCTAGCGGATTTCAACAATGAGCAGTTCTTC. It is translated as CASSLAVLADFNNEQFF. The rearrangement uses TRBV5-8 and TRBJ2-1; 7 bases fit TRBD2. The ends lost 0 bases at V and 5 bases at J; junction bases unmatched: 11. Germline V gene sequence: CDR1 SGHTS, CDR2 YDEGEE. This CDR3 comprises 17 residues.

This clone was seen a few times. The chain combines TRBV4-2 with TRBJ2-3, with 7 bases matching TRBD2. This CDR3 has 18 amino acids. In germline, CDR1 is LGHNA, CDR2 YNFKEQ. V lost 0 bases to trimming and J lost 3 bases; unmatched junction nucleotides: 12. The CDR3 DNA follows: TGTGCCAGCAGCCAAGATTTTTCCGCTAGCGGAAGGACAGATACGCAGTATTTT. Encoded protein: CASSQDFSASGRTDTQYF.

The chain employs TRBV7-9 and TRBJ2-3; tentative D call: TRBD2 (5 bases). Germline-derived CDR1 and CDR2 are SEHNR and FQNEAQ (reference sequence). With 2 bases removed from V and 0 bases from J, the gap between germline ends came to 12 bases. CDR3 size: 16 residues. The CDR3 sequence: CASSLLVRASTDTQYF. The CDR3 nucleotides are TGTGCCAGCAGCTTATTGGTGAGGGCCAGCACAGATACGCAGTATTTT.

The chain has TRBV5-1 and TRBJ1-2; 7 bases fit TRBD1. With 4 bases clipped from V and 0 bases from J, the junction kept 3 bases outside the gene matches. The CDR3 length is 14 residues. Germline CDR1 reads SGHRS; CDR2 reads YFSETQ. This CDR3 is CASSKGTANYGYTF. The CDR3 DNA reads TGCGCCAGCAGCAAAGGGACAGCTAACTATGGCTACACCTTC.

The rearrangement joins TRBV19 to TRBJ2-5; D is unresolved. V lost 4 bases to trimming and J lost 4 bases, with 10 bases between them. Germline assignment: CDR1 LNHDA and CDR2 SQIVND (reference sequence). The CDR3 covers 13 residues. As DNA, the CDR3 is TGTGCCAGTAGTACTCTGGGCCGAGAGACCCAGTACTTC. As protein: CASSTLGRETQYF.

The chain has TRBV7-2 and TRBJ2-1; TRBD2 matches 12 bases. Per the germline V gene, CDR1 is SGHTA and CDR2 is FQGNSA. The junction had 5 bases not matched to a gene; V was cut back by 6 bases and J by 5 bases. The CDR3 runs to 15 residues. DNA of the CDR3: TGTGCCAGCAGGGCCCGACTAGCGGGGGACAATGAGCAGTTCTTC. This translates into CASRARLAGDNEQFF.

This sequence joins TRBV28 and TRBJ1-1; possibly TRBD1 for D (5 bases). CDR3 length equals 16 residues. V dropped 4 bases and J dropped 2 bases, with 17 bases sitting between them. Germline V CDR1 and CDR2: MDHEN, SYDVKM. CDR3 DNA sequence: TGTGCCAGCAGTTCCGGGCCTCGAAGGGGTAACACTGAAGCTTTCTTT. The encoded protein is CASSSGPRRGNTEAFF.

The chain links TRBV5-1 to TRBJ1-6; D may be TRBD1 (5 bases). V was cut by 0 bases and J by 8 bases, with 12 bases left in between. The CDR3 has 15 amino acids. CDR1 is SGHRS, CDR2 YFSETQ, per germline. The CDR3 sequence is CASSLVAGMDSPLHF. CDR3 DNA sequence: TGCGCCAGCAGCTTGGTCGCAGGGATGGATTCACCCCTCCACTTT.

The CDR3 loop reads CASSSGTGQYF. CDR3 DNA sequence: TGTGCCAGCAGTTCAGGGACAGGGCAGTACTTC. The chain recombines TRBV27 with TRBJ2-7; 8 nucleotides agree with TRBD1. Germline values: CDR1 MNHEY, CDR2 SMNVEV (reference sequence). The CDR3 consists of 11 residues. J was trimmed by 9 bases and V by 4 bases; bases with no gene match: 2.

The chain combines TRBV19 with TRBJ2-7; D is unclear. The CDR3 covers 13 residues. Germline V CDR1 and CDR2: LNHDA, SQIVND (reference sequence). V was trimmed by 3 bases and J by 2 bases, leaving 8 bases between them. Here the CDR3 DNA reads TGTGCCAGTAGTATCGAAACAGCCTACGAGCAGTACTTC. This sequence encodes CASSIETAYEQYF. Full variable domain (rest looked up from reference TRBV19 and TRBJ2-7): DGGITQSPKYLFRKEGQNVTLSCEQNLNHDAMYWYRQDPGQGLRLIYYSQIVNDFQKGDIAEGYSVSREKKESFPLTVTSAQKNPTAFYLCASSIETAYEQYFGPGTRLTVT.

The rearrangement uses TRBV4-3 and TRBJ1-2; D is uncertain. V was clipped by 0 bases and J by 4 bases, with 18 bases between them. The CDR3 totals 17 residues. From germline, CDR1 is LGHNA and CDR2 YSLEER. The CDR3 here is CASSQDYRRTSAYGYTF. The CDR3 nucleotides read TGCGCCAGCAGCCAAGATTACCGGAGAACATCGGCCTATGGCTACACCTTC.

The chain combines TRBV27 with TRBJ2-7; 8 nucleotides align to TRBD2. This CDR3 is 15 amino acids long. Germline loops: CDR1 MNHEY, CDR2 SMNVEV (reference sequence). J was trimmed by 1 base and V by 5 bases; bases with no gene match: 7. CDR3: CASSPGGGRSYEQYF. The CDR3, as DNA: TGTGCCAGCAGTCCGGGGGGGGGCAGGTCCTACGAGCAGTACTTC.

This chain links TRBV10-3 with TRBJ2-1; tentative D call: TRBD2 (6 bases). This CDR3 comprises 17 residues. V lost 0 bases and J lost 12, with 24 bases in between. Germline CDR1 ENHRY, CDR2 SYGVKD. CDR3 nucleotide sequence: TGTGCCATCAGTGAGTCGAGCGAACTAGCAGCCTTTGGGGGGCAGTTCTTC. Its translation: CAISESSELAAFGGQFF.

In DNA form, the CDR3 reads TGTGCCAGCAGCTTAGCCAGACAGGGAAAGACCCAGTACTTC. Protein product: CASSLARQGKTQYF. The rearrangement joins TRBV7-2 to TRBJ2-5; 7 bases align to TRBD1. J lost 6 bases, V lost 0 bases, and 4 bases had no gene match. Germline V gives CDR1 SGHTA, CDR2 FQGNSA. CDR3 size: 14 residues.

The J gene is TRBJ1-2, the V gene TRBV10-3; possible D gene TRBD1, 5 bases. Germline V gene lookup returns CDR1 ENHRY and CDR2 SYGVKD. This CDR3 has 16 amino acids. V lost 0 bases, J lost 4 bases, and 15 bases lay in between. The chain's CDR3 is CAISESVRDEGYGYTF. The CDR3 DNA reads as TGTGCCATCAGTGAGTCGGTCAGGGATGAAGGCTATGGCTACACCTTC.

The rearrangement links TRBV9 to TRBJ1-2, with 10 bases lining up with TRBD1. Germline V gene sequence: CDR1 SGDLS, CDR2 YYNGEE. J lost 6 bases, V lost 2 bases, and 1 base had no gene match. The CDR3 is 13 residues long. CDR3 protein: CASSVGTGDGYTF. The CDR3 coding sequence is TGTGCCAGCAGCGTTGGGACAGGGGATGGCTACACCTTC.

This clone was seen once. V and J are TRBV2 and TRBJ1-5, with 9 bases aligning to TRBD1. Trimming removed 9 bases from V and 3 bases from J; junction bases left unmatched: 6. CDR1 SNHLY and CDR2 FYNNEI come from the germline V gene. The CDR3 consists of 14 residues. CDR3 amino acids: CARGGTGPNQPQHF. As DNA, the CDR3 is TGTGCCAGGGGAGGGACAGGGCCCAATCAGCCCCAGCATTTT.

In the case of this clone: In the same sample, other DNA sequences code for this CDR3. The chain uses TRBV2 and TRBJ2-7; TRBD2 might be the D (6 bases). V lost 3 bases and J lost 1, with 22 bases in between. The CDR3 runs to 18 residues. CDR1 and CDR2 from the germline V gene are SNHLY and FYNNEI. The CDR3 nucleotides are TGTGCCAGCAGTGAGGCGCCCTCGGGTGGGACTTTTTCCTACGAGCAGTACTTC. Translating gives CASSEAPSGGTFSYEQYF. Full variable domain (outside the CDR3, taken from reference TRBV2 and TRBJ2-7): EPEVTQTPSHQVTQMGQEVILRCVPISNHLYFYWYRQILGQKVEFLVSFYNNEISEKSEIFDDQFSVERPDGSNFTLKIRSTKLEDSAMYFCASSEAPSGGTFSYEQYFGPGTRLTVT.

CDR3 region: CASSLEDTQYF. As DNA, the CDR3 is TGTGCCAGCAGCCTAGAAGATACGCAGTATTTT. The chain uses TRBV28 and TRBJ2-3, with D unresolved. With 6 bases removed from V and 5 bases from J, the gap between germline ends came to 6 bases. Germline V gene data show CDR1 as MDHEN and CDR2 as SYDVKM. The CDR3 loop spans 11 amino acids.

V usage is TRBV5-1 and J usage is TRBJ1-2, with 10 bases fitting TRBD1. The V gene end was trimmed by 5 bases and the J gene end by 6 bases; junction bases not matched to a gene: 10. Germline V gene lookup returns CDR1 SGHRS and CDR2 YFSETQ. This CDR3 contains 15 residues. The CDR3 bases are TGCGCCAGCAGGGAGGGACAGGGGAATGGTAATGGCTACACCTTC. This encodes CASREGQGNGNGYTF.

This rearrangement joins TRBV2 to TRBJ1-3; D is ambiguous. CDR3 length: 13 residues. V was pared by 8 bases and J by 4 bases, with 12 bases between. Per germline, CDR1 SNHLY and CDR2 FYNNEI. The DNA for the CDR3 is TGTGCCAGCTTGTCCCCCGTGGGAAACACCATATATTTT. Residues: CASLSPVGNTIYF. Variable domain in full (rest from reference TRBV2 and TRBJ1-3): EPEVTQTPSHQVTQMGQEVILRCVPISNHLYFYWYRQILGQKVEFLVSFYNNEISEKSEIFDDQFSVERPDGSNFTLKIRSTKLEDSAMYFCASLSPVGNTIYFGEGSWLTVV.

This clone was detected a few times. The rearrangement links TRBV6-1 to TRBJ1-6, with D unclear. Looked up from germline, CDR1 is MNHNS and CDR2 is SASEGT. The CDR3 consists of 14 residues. The V and J ends lost 6 bases and 8 bases respectively, with 14 bases between them. CDR3 sequence reads: CASRDRTGYSPLHF. CDR3 bases: TGTGCCAGCAGGGATCGGACTGGCTATTCACCCCTCCACTTT.

The chain couples TRBV15 to TRBJ1-5; TRBD1 is a possible D gene (5 bases). CDR1 LNHNV and CDR2 YYDKDF come from the germline V gene (reference sequence). The ends were cut back, 5 bases at V and 6 bases at J, with 14 bases in the middle. The CDR3 is made up of 14 amino acids. CDR3 coding DNA: TGTGCCACCAGCGGGGGAAGGGGAGGTCAGCCCCAGCATTTT. Its protein product is CATSGGRGGQPQHF.

The chain links TRBV18 to TRBJ2-7, with D perhaps TRBD2 (6 bases). With 3 bases removed from V and 3 bases from J, the gap between germline ends came to 12 bases. The CDR3 covers 14 residues. CDR1 and CDR2 from the germline V gene are KGHSH and LQKENI. The CDR3 sequence is CASSPSRGIYEQYF. As DNA, the CDR3 is TGTGCCAGCTCACCGTCTCGGGGGATCTACGAGCAGTACTTC.

This clone was picked up a small number of times. This chain joins TRBV9 and TRBJ1-4, with D hard to call. The CDR3 runs to 16 residues. Trimming removed 3 bases at V and 8 bases at J, with 20 bases between. Germline loops: CDR1 SGDLS, CDR2 YYNGEE. Written as DNA, the CDR3 is TGTGCCAGCAGCGCCCGGGAGGAGAGGATGGGAGAAAAACTGTTTTTT. Amino acid sequence: CASSAREERMGEKLFF.

The chain has TRBV6-6 and TRBJ2-2; 7 bases fit TRBD2. The CDR3 is made up of 15 amino acids. The V and J ends lost 7 bases and 3 bases, in that order; junction bases with no gene match: 8. CDR1 is MNHNY, CDR2 SVGAGI, per germline (reference sequence). The CDR3 sequence: CASTTLGGDTGELFF. The CDR3, as DNA: TGTGCCAGCACTACGCTGGGAGGGGACACCGGGGAGCTGTTTTTT.

In this sample, this clone turned up once. V is TRBV4-3 and J is TRBJ2-7; D might be TRBD1 (6 bases). Trimming left V 4 bases short and J 1 base short, with 8 bases between. The CDR3 spans 13 residues. CDR1 is LGHNA, CDR2 YSLEER, per germline. The CDR3 loop reads CASSRDISYEQYF. Here the CDR3 DNA reads TGCGCCAGCAGCCGGGACATTTCCTACGAGCAGTACTTC.

The chain carries TRBV5-1 and TRBJ2-1, with D possibly TRBD1 on 6 matching bases. V dropped 3 bases and J dropped 2 bases, with 15 bases sitting between them. The CDR3 loop spans 16 amino acids. The germline V gene has CDR1 SGHRS and CDR2 YFSETQ. CDR3 bases: TGCGCCAGCAGCTCTCTACAGGGTCTCCCCTACAATGAGCAGTTCTTC. Its translation is CASSSLQGLPYNEQFF.